The 11 T cell receptor beta chains below come from one sample, sequenced in a study of post-analysis software for immune sequencing data. General observations from the study: With TRBV5-6, TRBV5-1 and TRBV20-1 included, about five TRBV segments were more frequent in patients than in controls.

The library was made from cDNA and included unique molecular identifiers. TCRdb itself ran the PCR reads through MiXCR, one entry per CDR3 protein. The sample carries approximately 730,000 distinct CDR3 sequences, just over 45% recorded once. These receptors lack a known antigen. Sequencing was carried out using blood. These receptors came from a girl aged 5-17 years with multiple sclerosis.

This clonotype turned up a few times. This rearrangement joins TRBV5-1 to TRBJ2-1; D call uncertain. CDR3 length: 11 residues. CDR1 and CDR2 (germline): SGHRS, YFSETQ. The ends were cut back, 0 bases at V and 9 bases at J, with 4 bases in the middle. For the CDR3, the DNA is TGCGCCAGCAGCTTGGCCGCTGAGCAGTTCTTC. As protein: CASSLAAEQFF.

This chain links TRBV19 with TRBJ2-1; 9 bases are a match to TRBD2. The junction had 3 bases not matched to a gene; V was cut back by 1 base and J by 8 bases. In germline, CDR1 is LNHDA, CDR2 SQIVND (reference sequence). The CDR3 consists of 14 residues. The CDR3 nucleotides read TGTGCCAGTAGTATAGTGGGACTAGCAGATGAGCAGTTCTTC. It translates to CASSIVGLADEQFF.

The chain recombines TRBV27 with TRBJ1-1; D is possibly TRBD1 (5 bases). Germline CDR1 and CDR2: MNHEY and SMNVEV (reference sequence). The V end lost 4 bases, the J end lost 3 bases, and 15 bases lay between the germline ends. This CDR3 spans 15 amino acids. The CDR3 coding sequence is TGTGCCAGCAGTTCCTCCCGGGACCGAGACACTGAAGCTTTCTTT. Its translation is CASSSSRDRDTEAFF.

The chain is built from TRBV20-1 and TRBJ1-4, with TRBD1 as a possible D gene (5 bases). This CDR3 has 14 amino acids. The V end was cut by 1 base, the J end by 7 bases, with 13 bases between. Per the germline V gene, CDR1 is DFQATT and CDR2 is SNEGSKA (reference sequence). Here the CDR3 DNA reads TGCAGTGCTAGAGTTGTCAGGGAGAGTGAAAAACTGTTTTTT. This gives the protein CSARVVRESEKLFF.

This clonotype was counted between two and nine times. The rearrangement links TRBV6-2 or TRBV6-3 to TRBJ2-6; D is ambiguous. Germline V CDR1 and CDR2: MNHEY, SVGEGT. Trimming took 6 bases from V and 4 from J, leaving 16 bases between them. This CDR3 has 16 amino acids. CDR3 bases: TGTGCCAGCAGGAATGACGGCCTCGGGGGGGCCAACGTCCTGACTTTC. Residues: CASRNDGLGGANVLTF.

The chain couples TRBV29-1 to TRBJ1-4, with 10 bases that match TRBD1. Germline CDR1 is SQVTM and CDR2 is ANQGSEA. V was pared by 7 bases and J by 8 bases, with 7 bases of the junction left unmatched. CDR3 length: 13 residues. The CDR3 loop reads CSGRQGAGEKLFF. The CDR3 DNA reads TGCAGCGGAAGACAGGGGGCAGGAGAAAAACTGTTTTTT. Using reference TRBV29-1 and TRBJ1-4 for the parts outside the CDR3, the full variable domain is SAVISQKPSRDICQRGTSLTIQCQVDSQVTMMFWYRQQPGQSLTLIATANQGSEATYESGFVIDKFPISRPNLTFSTLTVSNMSPEDSSIYLCSGRQGAGEKLFFGSGTQLSVL.

The chain has TRBV3-1 and TRBJ2-7, with 7 bases aligning to TRBD2. CDR1 is LGHDT, CDR2 YNNKEL, per germline (reference sequence). The CDR3 totals 15 residues. J was trimmed by 0 bases and V by 3 bases; bases with no gene match: 5. For the CDR3, the DNA is TGTGCCAGCAGCCACGGGAGGCGAAGCTCCTACGAGCAGTACTTC. Protein sequence: CASSHGRRSSYEQYF.

About this clonotype: A read error may be the cause here, since a much bigger clone is one base away. The rearrangement links TRBV5-1 to TRBJ2-1; 9 bases line up with TRBD2. Germline V gene sequence: CDR1 SGHRS, CDR2 YFSETQ. The CDR3 runs to 16 residues. Unmatched junction bases numbered 5, after V lost 4 bases and J lost 0 bases. The CDR3 loop reads CASSPISGSSYNEQFF. CDR3 coding DNA: TGCGCCAGCAGCCCTATTAGCGGGAGCTCCTACAATGAGCAGTTCTTC.

This clonotype has a handful of counts. The V and J genes are TRBV4-2 and TRBJ1-5; a possible D gene is TRBD1 (5 bases). The ends were cut back, 0 bases at V and 6 bases at J, with 6 bases in the middle. Germline assignment: CDR1 LGHNA and CDR2 YNFKEQ. This CDR3 is built from 13 residues. The CDR3 loop reads CASSQERGQPQHF. CDR3 sequence (DNA): TGTGCCAGCAGCCAAGAGAGGGGTCAGCCCCAGCATTTT.

This clonotype was detected only a few times. This chain uses TRBV7-6 with TRBJ2-1, with 8 bases that match TRBD2. From germline, CDR1 is SGHVS and CDR2 FNYEAQ. This CDR3 is built from 14 residues. Unmatched junction bases numbered 3, after V lost 5 bases and J lost 3 bases. CDR3 sequence: CASSMGLGYNEQFF. The CDR3 DNA follows: TGTGCCAGCAGCATGGGACTAGGCTACAATGAGCAGTTCTTC.

This clonotype appeared a few times. This sequence joins TRBV4-2 and TRBJ2-3, with D possibly being TRBD2 (6 bases). CDR1 and CDR2 from the germline V gene are LGHNA and YNFKEQ. Trimming took off 2 bases at V and 1 base at J, with 16 bases between the two ends. The CDR3 spans 17 residues. The CDR3 sequence is CASSQTVSGVGTDTQYF. CDR3 nucleotide sequence: TGTGCCAGCAGCCAAACCGTTTCGGGAGTAGGCACAGATACGCAGTATTTT.